A single sample gave rise to the 30 T cell receptor beta chains below, sequenced in a study of cytomegalovirus exposure and HLA in healthy donors. PCR involved 60 Vbeta and 13 Jbeta primers. Some clones are missing from TCRdb's copy, which holds only in-frame ones; the method was immunoSEQ multiplex PCR. The table includes 200,000 to 250,000 clones, around 83% detected once. The sample taken for sequencing was PBMCs. These receptors originate from a girl aged 5-17 years in good health and CMV-seronegative.

This clone was counted between two and nine times. This rearrangement joins TRBV5-1 to TRBJ2-5, with TRBD2 matching 11 bases. This CDR3 comprises 16 residues. CDR1 SGHRS and CDR2 YFSETQ come from the germline V gene. Trimming took 2 bases from V and 5 from J; bases not matched to a gene: 8. The CDR3: CASSFGPLAGGETQYF. CDR3 bases: TGCGCCAGCAGCTTTGGGCCCTTAGCGGGAGGGGAGACCCAGTACTTC.

This clone was counted only a few times. This chain uses TRBV5-1 with TRBJ1-1; D not certain. The CDR3 has 13 amino acids. The germline CDR1 and CDR2 sequences are SGHRS and YFSETQ. Trimming stripped 3 bases from V and 4 bases from J, with 10 bases between. The chain's CDR3 is CASSYGGGTEAFF. DNA of the CDR3: TGCGCCAGCAGCTATGGCGGCGGCACTGAAGCTTTCTTT.

The chain joins TRBV5-1 to TRBJ2-5, with TRBD2 identical over 10 bases. The junction had 11 bases not matched to a gene; V was cut back by 4 bases and J by 11 bases. The length of the CDR3 is 14 residues. Germline CDR1 is SGHRS and CDR2 is YFSETQ. The CDR3 DNA follows: TGCGCCAGCAGCCCACTAGCGGGGTTTGGGGAGCAGTACTTC. Translation: CASSPLAGFGEQYF.

The gene calls are TRBV6-5 and TRBJ1-3; D is unresolved. The CDR3 sequence is 12 residues long. The V end lost 5 bases, the J end lost 3 bases, and 5 bases lay between the germline ends. Germline-derived CDR1 and CDR2 are MNHEY and SVGAGI. DNA of the CDR3: TGTGCCAGCAGTACGGGTGGAAACACCATATATTTT. It is translated as CASSTGGNTIYF.

The CDR3 here is CASSGGELAHPNGELFF. The DNA for the CDR3 is TGTGCCAGTTCAGGGGGCGAGTTAGCCCACCCCAACGGGGAGCTGTTTTTT. V is TRBV19 and J is TRBJ2-2, with TRBD1 matching 8 bases. The germline gives CDR1 LNHDA, CDR2 SQIVND (reference sequence). With 8 bases clipped from V and 7 bases from J, the junction kept 18 bases outside the gene matches. This CDR3 has 17 amino acids.

V and J are TRBV15 and TRBJ1-2; weak D call: TRBD1 (6 bases). Trimming pared 0 bases from V and 6 bases from J, leaving 14 bases between. The germline gives CDR1 LNHNV, CDR2 YYDKDF (reference sequence). The CDR3 is 15 residues long. In DNA, the CDR3 is TGTGCCACCAGCAGAGAACCACAGGGAAATCATGGCTACACCTTC. Its translation: CATSREPQGNHGYTF.

J is TRBJ1-2 and V is TRBV27, with a weak D call TRBD1 (5 bases). Germline V gene data show CDR1 as MNHEY and CDR2 as SMNVEV (reference sequence). This CDR3 is built from 14 residues. V was shortened by 5 bases and J by 8 bases, with 18 bases between the two germline ends. CDR3 nucleotide sequence: TGTGCCAGCAGTCCGATCATCCAGGGTGTCGGCTACACCTTC. Protein product: CASSPIIQGVGYTF.

V is TRBV6-1 and J is TRBJ2-7, with a weak D call TRBD1 (6 bases). The CDR3 length is 14 residues. Per germline, CDR1 MNHNS and CDR2 SASEGT. Trimming pared 6 bases from V and 3 bases from J, leaving 15 bases between. In nucleotides, the CDR3 is TGTGCCAGCAGGATGGACAGTTTTATCTACGAGCAGTACTTC. Its protein product is CASRMDSFIYEQYF.

V and J are TRBV5-1 and TRBJ1-1; perhaps TRBD1 as D (6 bases). The V gene lost 0 bases and the J gene lost 1 base, with 19 bases spanning the gap. CDR1 SGHRS and CDR2 YFSETQ come from the germline V gene. There are 18 residues in the CDR3. CDR3 nucleotide sequence: TGCGCCAGCAGCTTGGGTACGGGGGGCTCAAAATGGAACACTGAAGCTTTCTTT. Translation gives CASSLGTGGSKWNTEAFF.

The rearrangement links TRBV19 to TRBJ1-2, with 8 bases identical to TRBD1. CDR3 length equals 16 residues. The germline CDR1 and CDR2 sequences are LNHDA and SQIVND (reference sequence). Trimming removed 4 bases from V and 5 bases from J; junction bases left unmatched: 12. This CDR3 reads CASSRNHGQGGYGYTF. The CDR3 nucleotides read TGTGCCAGTAGTAGAAATCACGGACAGGGTGGTTATGGCTACACCTTC.

V and J are TRBV9 and TRBJ2-3; no definite D call. Trimming stripped 4 bases from V and 2 bases from J, with 5 bases between. In germline, CDR1 is SGDLS, CDR2 YYNGEE. The length of the CDR3 is 12 residues. The CDR3 is CASSTHTDTQYF. The DNA for the CDR3 is TGTGCCAGCAGCACACACACAGATACGCAGTATTTT.

The chain recombines TRBV9 with TRBJ2-2; possible D gene TRBD1, 6 bases. This CDR3 comprises 16 residues. Trimming removed 4 bases from V and 1 base from J, with 14 bases in between. From germline, CDR1 is SGDLS and CDR2 YYNGEE. CDR3 region: CASSLTSRGNTGELFF. As DNA, the CDR3 is TGTGCCAGCAGCCTAACGTCCAGGGGGAACACCGGGGAGCTGTTTTTT.

This clone was detected only a few times. The rearrangement uses TRBV5-4 and TRBJ2-7, with a possible D match to TRBD2 (5 bases). Germline V CDR1 and CDR2: SGHNT, YYREEE (reference sequence). V lost 2 bases and J 0 bases, leaving 12 bases between the germline ends. This CDR3 has 15 amino acids. CDR3 nucleotides: TGTGCCAGCAGCTTCACGGGGTCGAGCTCCTACGAGCAGTACTTC. Translating it yields CASSFTGSSSYEQYF.

J is TRBJ1-1 and V is TRBV6-1, with unresolved D. V was cut by 5 bases and J by 1 base, with 11 bases left in between. Germline CDR1 is MNHNS and CDR2 is SASEGT. The CDR3 length is 14 residues. The CDR3 sequence is CASSPRVENTEAFF. For the CDR3, the DNA is TGTGCCAGCAGTCCCCGCGTTGAGAACACTGAAGCTTTCTTT.

The chain has TRBV28 and TRBJ1-1; D is unclear. This CDR3 spans 13 amino acids. V was clipped by 4 bases and J by 0 bases, with 6 bases between them. CDR1 and CDR2 from the germline V gene are MDHEN and SYDVKM. The chain's CDR3 is CASSSILNTEAFF. The CDR3 nucleotides are TGTGCCAGCAGTTCCATCCTGAACACTGAAGCTTTCTTT.

In the case of this clone: Other nucleotide sequences in the sample specify the same CDR3. The J gene is TRBJ1-2, the V gene TRBV2; the D is unclear. The CDR3 length is 14 residues. Trimming pared 9 bases from V and 5 bases from J, leaving 19 bases between. Germline V gene lookup returns CDR1 SNHLY and CDR2 FYNNEI. CDR3 region: CARASSTRGYGYTF. The CDR3 DNA reads as TGTGCCAGGGCCTCCAGCACCCGCGGGTATGGCTACACCTTC.

As concerns this clone: This sample includes further DNA sequences coding for the same CDR3. The chain joins TRBV4-1 to TRBJ2-7, with TRBD1 matching 10 bases. The CDR3 runs to 15 residues. CDR1 MGHRA and CDR2 YSYEKL come from the germline V gene. The V and J ends lost 2 bases and 4 bases, in that order; junction bases with no gene match: 5. For the CDR3, the DNA is TGCGCCAGCAGCCAACCGGGACAGGGGACGTACGAGCAGTACTTC. Its protein product is CASSQPGQGTYEQYF.

The chain is built from TRBV7-9 and TRBJ1-1; the D is unclear. Trimming took off 5 bases at V and 5 bases at J, with 9 bases between the two ends. There are 12 residues in the CDR3. Germline V gene data show CDR1 as SEHNR and CDR2 as FQNEAQ (reference sequence). CDR3 coding DNA: TGTGCCAGCAGCCACCAGGTTACTGAAGCTTTCTTT. Protein sequence: CASSHQVTEAFF.

The gene calls are TRBV5-1 and TRBJ2-7; 10 nucleotides agree with TRBD1. Germline values: CDR1 SGHRS, CDR2 YFSETQ. The CDR3 covers 14 residues. With 6 bases clipped from V and 4 bases from J, the junction kept 7 bases outside the gene matches. CDR3 in amino acids: CASKRDRGSYEQYF. The DNA of the CDR3 is TGCGCCAGCAAGCGGGACAGGGGATCGTACGAGCAGTACTTC. Filled out from reference TRBV5-1 and TRBJ2-7, the complete variable domain reads KAGVTQTPRYLIKTRGQQVTLSCSPISGHRSVSWYQQTPGQGLQFLFEYFSETQRNKGNFPGRFSGRQFSNSRSEMNVSTLELGDSALYLCASKRDRGSYEQYFGPGTRLTVT.

The chain couples TRBV6-1 to TRBJ2-3; 7 bases line up with TRBD2. The CDR3 runs 19 residues. Germline V CDR1 and CDR2: MNHNS, SASEGT. V shed 5 bases and J 2 bases; nucleotides not matched to a gene: 19. CDR3 residues: CASSQGGTNWRAHTDTQYF. CDR3 sequence (DNA): TGTGCCAGCAGTCAAGGAGGGACTAACTGGCGGGCCCACACAGATACGCAGTATTTT.

This clone showed up just once. The J gene is TRBJ2-7, the V gene TRBV30; D unresolved. The V gene's germline CDR1 is GTSNPN and CDR2 SVGIG (reference sequence). V shed 1 base and J shed 3 bases, with 16 bases lying between them. The CDR3 covers 15 residues. The CDR3 reads CAWSGFRQEGYEQYF. CDR3 nucleotides: TGTGCCTGGAGTGGGTTCCGGCAGGAAGGCTACGAGCAGTACTTC.

The V and J genes are TRBV6-6 and TRBJ2-5; TRBD2 aligns across 9 bases. Germline V gene sequence: CDR1 MNHNY, CDR2 SVGAGI (reference sequence). The CDR3 covers 16 residues. The trim removed 2 bases at V and 2 bases at J, leaving 6 bases unmatched. CDR3 coding DNA: TGTGCCAGCAGTTACACACTAGCGGGTACACAAGAGACCCAGTACTTC. It translates to CASSYTLAGTQETQYF.

The chain uses TRBV28 and TRBJ2-3; maybe TRBD2 (5 bases). Trimming removed 8 bases from V and 2 bases from J, with 8 bases in between. Germline V gene data show CDR1 as MDHEN and CDR2 as SYDVKM. This CDR3 is built from 12 residues. CDR3 region: CASAGLTDTQYF. The CDR3 nucleotides read TGTGCCAGCGCGGGCCTCACAGATACGCAGTATTTT.

This clone came up once. The V and J genes are TRBV5-1 and TRBJ2-7; a weak D match, TRBD1 (6 bases). The CDR3 spans 13 residues. V shed 5 bases and J shed 1 base, with 10 bases lying between them. CDR1 and CDR2 from the germline V gene are SGHRS and YFSETQ. CDR3 loop: CASREGQSYEQYF. CDR3 DNA: TGCGCCAGCAGAGAAGGACAGTCCTACGAGCAGTACTTC.

The CDR3 loop is CASSSGIAQPQHF. The CDR3 nucleotides are TGTGCCAGCAGCTCAGGGATAGCTCAGCCCCAGCATTTT. The rearrangement links TRBV5-6 to TRBJ1-5; D possibly corresponds to TRBD1 (5 bases). CDR3 size: 13 residues. Germline V gives CDR1 SGHDT, CDR2 YYEEEE. V gave up 3 bases and J gave up 6 bases, with 10 bases separating them.

The chain recombines TRBV4-3 with TRBJ2-7, with 11 bases identical to TRBD1. From germline, CDR1 is LGHNA and CDR2 YSLEER. V trimming: 4 bases; J trimming: 7 bases; junction bases outside the gene matches: 6. This CDR3 contains 14 residues. The CDR3 reads CASSPGQGAEEQYF. The CDR3 bases are TGCGCCAGCAGCCCCGGACAGGGGGCTGAGGAGCAGTACTTC.

The chain has TRBV27 and TRBJ1-6, with no clear D. V shed 6 bases and J shed 8 bases, with 17 bases lying between them. This CDR3 is 15 amino acids long. Germline values: CDR1 MNHEY, CDR2 SMNVEV (reference sequence). CDR3 sequence: CASRDTQSGDSPLHF. In DNA, the CDR3 is TGTGCCAGCAGAGACACGCAGTCCGGCGATTCACCCCTCCACTTT.

The sample holds a few counts of this clone. V gene TRBV2 combines with J gene TRBJ1-1; 9 bases match TRBD1. This CDR3 has 15 amino acids. V was pared by 7 bases and J by 4 bases, with 10 bases of the junction left unmatched. Germline loops: CDR1 SNHLY, CDR2 FYNNEI. The CDR3 region is CASIQGQGWSTEAFF. The CDR3 DNA is TGTGCCAGCATCCAGGGACAGGGATGGAGCACTGAAGCTTTCTTT.

The rearrangement links TRBV27 to TRBJ2-1, with 8 bases identical to TRBD2. With 7 bases clipped from V and 0 bases from J, the junction kept 17 bases outside the gene matches. CDR3 length: 19 residues. CDR1 MNHEY and CDR2 SMNVEV come from the germline V gene (reference sequence). In DNA, the CDR3 is TGTGCCAGCATTCAGTGGGGTGGTACGGGAGGGGGCTCCTACAATGAGCAGTTCTTC. Protein sequence: CASIQWGGTGGGSYNEQFF.

V gene TRBV28 combines with J gene TRBJ2-7; D perhaps matches TRBD1 (5 bases). CDR1 and CDR2 from the germline V gene are MDHEN and SYDVKM. The CDR3 extends over 16 amino acids. V gave up 3 bases and J gave up 6 bases, with 21 bases separating them. CDR3 bases: TGTGCCAGCAGTTTTATCGGCAGAAGCGAAAGGGGCGAGCAGTACTTC. It codes for CASSFIGRSERGEQYF.